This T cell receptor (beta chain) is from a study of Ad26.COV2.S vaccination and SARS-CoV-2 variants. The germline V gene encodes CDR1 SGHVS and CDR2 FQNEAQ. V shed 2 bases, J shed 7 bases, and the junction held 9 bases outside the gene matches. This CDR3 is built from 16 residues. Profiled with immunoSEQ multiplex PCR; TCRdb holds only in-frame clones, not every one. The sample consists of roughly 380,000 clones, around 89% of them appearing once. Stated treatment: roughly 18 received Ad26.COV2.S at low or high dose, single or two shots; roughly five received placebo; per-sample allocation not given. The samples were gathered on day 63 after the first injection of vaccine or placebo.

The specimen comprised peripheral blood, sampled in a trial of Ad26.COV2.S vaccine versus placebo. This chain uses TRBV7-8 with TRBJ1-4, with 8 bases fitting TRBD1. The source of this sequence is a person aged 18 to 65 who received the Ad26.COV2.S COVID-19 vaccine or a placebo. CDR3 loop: CASSLLLLDRGEKLFF. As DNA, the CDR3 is TGTGCCAGCAGCTTATTGCTGCTAGACAGGGGTGAAAAACTGTTTTTT.